A selection of T cell receptor beta chains follows, all from one sample in a study of blood T cell repertoires in COVID-19. Profiled with immunoSEQ multiplex PCR; TCRdb holds only in-frame clones, not every one. The sample lists 95,000 to 120,000 clones, under 85% occurring once. The sequenced material came from peripheral blood. The receptor set was obtained from a woman in her sixties or seventies with acute or convalescent COVID-19. Each CDR3 is given with its conserved first and last residue. The D gene is left open where the match is weak. Size tells how often a clone was seen (once, few, many) or the class of an expanded clone, and some rows leave it out.

J gene: TRBJ1-2; D gene: -; clone size: -; V gene: TRBV5-5; CDR3 protein: CASSSAGRLYGYTF; CDR3 DNA: TGTGCCAGCAGCTCGGCGGGACGGCTCTATGGCTACACCTTC
J gene: TRBJ2-5; D gene: -; clone size: -; V gene: TRBV10-3; CDR3 protein: CAISESEAKTQYF; CDR3 DNA: TGTGCCATCAGTGAGTCCGAAGCTAAGACCCAGTACTTC
J gene: TRBJ1-1; D gene: -; clone size: once; V gene: TRBV7-9; CDR3 protein: CASSPIGTVRDTEAFF; CDR3 DNA: TGTGCCAGCAGCCCCATAGGAACGGTCAGGGACACTGAAGCTTTCTTT
J gene: TRBJ1-2; D gene: -; clone size: -; V gene: TRBV24-1; CDR3 protein: CATSEAAGTYGYTF; CDR3 DNA: TGTGCCACCAGTGAGGCTGCGGGGACCTATGGCTACACCTTC
J gene: TRBJ1-2; D gene: -; clone size: few; V gene: TRBV10-3; CDR3 protein: CAITSWTANDGYTF; CDR3 DNA: TGTGCCATCACCTCCTGGACAGCCAATGATGGCTACACCTTC
J gene: TRBJ2-7; D gene: -; clone size: -; V gene: TRBV29-1; CDR3 protein: CSVSDRASYEQYF; CDR3 DNA: TGCAGCGTTAGTGACAGAGCCTCCTACGAGCAGTACTTC
J gene: TRBJ1-2; D gene: -; clone size: once; V gene: TRBV4-1; CDR3 protein: CASQAGDSLPLNYGYTF; CDR3 DNA: TGCGCCAGCCAAGCCGGAGACAGCCTCCCTCTAAACTATGGCTACACCTTC
J gene: TRBJ1-2; D gene: -; clone size: -; V gene: TRBV2; CDR3 protein: CASTQDRGVSGYTF; CDR3 DNA: TGTGCCAGCACCCAGGACCGGGGGGTGAGCGGCTACACCTTC
J gene: TRBJ2-5; D gene: -; clone size: -; V gene: TRBV18; CDR3 protein: CASSPPFLQETQYF; CDR3 DNA: TGTGCCAGCTCACCACCGTTCCTCCAAGAGACCCAGTACTTC
J gene: TRBJ1-6; D gene: -; clone size: -; V gene: TRBV27; CDR3 protein: CASSLGHYNSPLHF; CDR3 DNA: TGTGCCAGCAGTTTGGGGCACTATAATTCACCCCTCCACTTT
J gene: TRBJ2-7; D gene: TRBD2; clone size: -; V gene: TRBV24-1; CDR3 protein: CATSDRGGTYEQYF; CDR3 DNA: TGTGCCACCAGTGATCGCGGGGGAACCTACGAGCAGTACTTC
J gene: TRBJ1-3; D gene: -; clone size: few; V gene: TRBV18; CDR3 protein: CASSRTVASGNTIYF; CDR3 DNA: TGTGCCAGCTCTCGGACAGTAGCCTCTGGAAACACCATATATTTT
J gene: TRBJ2-1; D gene: TRBD2; clone size: -; V gene: TRBV4-3; CDR3 protein: CASSQSVAGPNEQFF; CDR3 DNA: TGCGCCAGCAGCCAATCGGTAGCGGGCCCCAATGAGCAGTTCTTC
J gene: TRBJ1-4; D gene: -; clone size: few; V gene: TRBV19; CDR3 protein: CASSRVTVATNEKLFF; CDR3 DNA: TGTGCCAGTAGTAGAGTCACAGTAGCAACTAATGAAAAACTGTTTTTT
J gene: TRBJ1-1; D gene: -; clone size: -; V gene: TRBV24-1; CDR3 protein: CATSRRGGTEAFF; CDR3 DNA: TGTGCCACCAGTCGCCGAGGCGGCACTGAAGCTTTCTTT
J gene: TRBJ2-7; D gene: -; clone size: once; V gene: TRBV2; CDR3 protein: CASSRGQVDEQYF; CDR3 DNA: TGTGCCAGCAGTCGGGGTCAAGTCGACGAGCAGTACTTC
J gene: TRBJ1-5; D gene: -; clone size: -; V gene: TRBV7-2; CDR3 protein: CASSLADQGQPQHF; CDR3 DNA: TGTGCCAGCAGCTTAGCAGATCAGGGACAGCCCCAGCATTTT
J gene: TRBJ1-2; D gene: -; clone size: -; V gene: TRBV18; CDR3 protein: CASSPNDRQGYTF; CDR3 DNA: TGTGCCAGCTCACCTAACGACAGGCAGGGCTACACCTTC
J gene: TRBJ2-2; D gene: TRBD2; clone size: -; V gene: TRBV9; CDR3 protein: CASSVEAGGTGELFF; CDR3 DNA: TGTGCCAGCAGCGTAGAGGCGGGAGGGACCGGGGAGCTGTTTTTT
J gene: TRBJ1-4; D gene: -; clone size: few; V gene: TRBV27; CDR3 protein: CASSLWGGEKLFF; CDR3 DNA: TGTGCCAGCAGTTTATGGGGGGGGGAAAAACTGTTTTTT
J gene: TRBJ2-3; D gene: -; clone size: -; V gene: TRBV7-2; CDR3 protein: CASSPQGGHITDTQYF; CDR3 DNA: TGTGCCAGCAGCCCCCAGGGGGGACACATTACAGATACGCAGTATTTT
J gene: TRBJ1-3; D gene: TRBD1; clone size: -; V gene: TRBV30; CDR3 protein: CAWRKPAGGGNTIYF; CDR3 DNA: TGTGCCTGGAGGAAGCCCGCAGGGGGTGGAAACACCATATATTTT